The next 28 T cell receptor beta chains were all read from a single sample in a study of T cell responses to AZD1222 COVID-19 vaccine. The assay was immunoSEQ multiplex PCR, and TCRdb's table has in-frame clones only and misses some. The sample has roughly 120,000 clones; about 90% are singletons. Source: peripheral blood, taken on day 0 of AZD1222 vaccination. Receptors were obtained from an adult in good health.

V and J are TRBV28 and TRBJ2-2; D is unresolved. Trimming removed 7 bases from V and 8 bases from J, with 8 bases in between. Germline values: CDR1 MDHEN, CDR2 SYDVKM. This CDR3 is built from 11 residues. The CDR3 DNA is TGTGCCAGCACCTCAGCGGGGGAGCTGTTTTTT. Translated, it gives CASTSAGELFF.

The V gene is TRBV4-3, the J gene TRBJ2-7; D not resolved. Germline CDR1 is LGHNA and CDR2 is YSLEER. Trimming removed 1 base at V and 3 bases at J, with 10 bases between. CDR3 length equals 14 residues. The DNA for the CDR3 is TGCGCCAGCAGCCAAGCAGCCTGGGACTACGAGCAGTACTTC. Translating it yields CASSQAAWDYEQYF.

The chain couples TRBV2 to TRBJ2-3, with 9 bases fitting TRBD2. The CDR3 is 15 residues long. V dropped 2 bases and J dropped 2; count of bases not matched to a gene: 2. Per the germline V gene, CDR1 is SNHLY and CDR2 is FYNNEI. CDR3 amino acids: CASSELAGYTDTQYF. The CDR3 DNA reads TGTGCCAGCAGTGAACTAGCGGGGTACACAGATACGCAGTATTTT.

The gene calls are TRBV19 and TRBJ1-5; D not resolved. This CDR3 spans 17 amino acids. Germline values: CDR1 LNHDA, CDR2 SQIVND (reference sequence). Between the trimmed V and J ends, which lost 3 bases and 2 bases, there was a span of 17 bases. The CDR3 loop is CASSMGLGNKRNQPQHF. CDR3 nucleotide sequence: TGTGCCAGTAGTATGGGTCTGGGGAATAAACGCAATCAGCCCCAGCATTTT.

The chain is built from TRBV7-6 and TRBJ1-1; D ambiguous. The CDR3 has 15 residues. Deletions cut 1 base from V and 4 bases from J, with 13 bases between. From germline, CDR1 is SGHVS and CDR2 FNYEAQ. The CDR3, as DNA: TGTGCCAGCAGCTTAGAGGTGGAGGAGGGCACTGAAGCTTTCTTT. The encoded protein is CASSLEVEEGTEAFF.

Only one count was recorded for this clone. The chain joins TRBV7-6 to TRBJ2-2, with a possible D match to TRBD2 (6 bases). The CDR3 totals 16 residues. Deletions cut 4 bases from V and 0 bases from J, with 12 bases between. Germline V lookup: CDR1 SGHVS, CDR2 FNYEAQ. The CDR3 nucleotides read TGTGCCAGCAGCTACCGGCGGGACGCGAACACCGGGGAGCTGTTTTTT. Translating it yields CASSYRRDANTGELFF.

This CDR3 is CASMGPRGKLFF. The CDR3 nucleotides read TGTGCCAGCATGGGCCCCCGGGGAAAACTGTTTTTT. The chain uses TRBV9 and TRBJ1-4, with unresolved D. Trimming took 6 bases from V and 10 from J, leaving 13 bases between them. Germline V gene sequence: CDR1 SGDLS, CDR2 YYNGEE. This CDR3 contains 12 residues.

The V gene is TRBV28, the J gene TRBJ2-7, with 8 nucleotides matching TRBD2. The CDR3 consists of 15 residues. Per the germline V gene, CDR1 is MDHEN and CDR2 is SYDVKM. V lost 6 bases to trimming and J lost 6 bases; unmatched junction nucleotides: 13. CDR3 sequence (DNA): TGTGCCAGCAGACCCGGGGGTAGCGGGAATCGCGAGCAGTACTTC. This sequence encodes CASRPGGSGNREQYF.

The J gene is TRBJ2-7, the V gene TRBV10-3; 10 bases align to TRBD2. The junction had 8 bases not matched to a gene; V was cut back by 6 bases and J by 6 bases. This CDR3 is built from 14 residues. Per the germline V gene, CDR1 is ENHRY and CDR2 is SYGVKD. The CDR3 nucleotides read TGTGCCATCAGCGAAGCGGGAGGGGGGTTCGAGCAGTACTTC. It encodes CAISEAGGGFEQYF.

The rearrangement uses TRBV28 and TRBJ2-3, with 7 bases fitting TRBD1. CDR3 size: 14 residues. Germline CDR1 reads MDHEN; CDR2 reads SYDVKM. With V trimmed by 8 bases and J by 2 bases, 7 bases remained unmatched. CDR3 in amino acids: CASLSGGTTDTQYF. The DNA of the CDR3 is TGTGCCAGCCTCTCAGGGGGAACCACAGATACGCAGTATTTT.

This chain connects TRBV2 to TRBJ1-5, with D hard to call. Germline CDR1 and CDR2: SNHLY and FYNNEI. The CDR3 spans 15 residues. The V end was cut by 4 bases, the J end by 4 bases, with 14 bases between. The CDR3: CASSVGKILNQPQHF. The CDR3 DNA sequence: TGTGCCAGCAGTGTGGGGAAGATTCTTAATCAGCCCCAGCATTTT.

There are many counts of this clone. The chain links TRBV3-1 (or the pseudogene TRBV3-2) to TRBJ2-2; 7 bases match TRBD1. CDR1 is LGHDT and CDR2 is YNNKEL in the germline V gene (reference sequence). V trimming: 4 bases; J trimming: 6 bases; junction bases outside the gene matches: 11. The length of the CDR3 is 16 residues. The CDR3 DNA is TGTGCCAGCAGCCCAGGTAGCAGGGGGAGTGCCGGGGAGCTGTTTTTT. As protein: CASSPGSRGSAGELFF.

The CDR3 sequence is CASSLDRAYEQYF. The CDR3 DNA reads as TGTGCCAGCAGCCTGGACAGGGCCTACGAGCAGTACTTC. J is TRBJ2-7 and V is TRBV6-5, with 8 nucleotides matching TRBD1. CDR3 length: 13 residues. After removal of 6 bases from V and 2 bases from J, the junction contained 3 bases not matched to a gene. Germline CDR1 MNHEY, CDR2 SVGAGI.

V gene TRBV5-8 combines with J gene TRBJ1-5; 7 bases map to TRBD1. With V trimmed by 6 bases and J by 2 bases, 5 bases remained unmatched. The CDR3 sequence is 14 residues long. Germline V gene sequence: CDR1 SGHTS, CDR2 YDEGEE. In DNA, the CDR3 is TGTGCCAGCACCAGGGGGACGGGCAATCAGCCCCAGCATTTT. Its protein is CASTRGTGNQPQHF. The variable domain in full, completed from reference TRBV5-8 and TRBJ1-5, reads EAGVTQSPTHLIKTRGQQATLRCSPISGHTSVYWYQQALGLGLQFLLWYDEGEERNRGNFPPRFSGRQFPNYSSELNVNALELEDSALYLCASTRGTGNQPQHFGDGTRLSIL.

This rearrangement joins TRBV5-6 to TRBJ1-5; D gene unclear. Germline assignment: CDR1 SGHDT and CDR2 YYEEEE. The CDR3 spans 14 residues. V was cut by 5 bases and J by 2 bases, with 11 bases left in between. CDR3 sequence (DNA): TGTGCCAGCAGTAGAGGGAGCGGCAATCAGCCCCAGCATTTT. Translating it yields CASSRGSGNQPQHF.

This clone occurred once. V gene TRBV5-6 combines with J gene TRBJ2-5; D is ambiguous. The germline V gene has CDR1 SGHDT and CDR2 YYEEEE. CDR3 length equals 15 residues. Trimming removed 0 bases from V and 4 bases from J, with 13 bases in between. The CDR3 spells CASSLGYGLIETQYF. The DNA for the CDR3 is TGTGCCAGCAGCTTGGGGTACGGGTTAATAGAGACCCAGTACTTC. The full variable domain, its missing parts supplied by reference TRBV5-6 and TRBJ2-5, is DAGVTQSPTHLIKTRGQQVTLRCSPKSGHDTVSWYQQALGQGPQFIFQYYEEEERQRGNFPDRFSGHQFPNYSSELNVNALLLGDSALYLCASSLGYGLIETQYFGPGTRLLVL.

This chain links TRBV10-3 with TRBJ1-2, with D possibly matching TRBD1 (5 bases). Trimming shortened V by 6 bases and J by 5 bases, and 16 bases separated the two germline ends. In germline, CDR1 is ENHRY, CDR2 SYGVKD. The CDR3 sequence is 14 residues long. CDR3 amino acids: CAIRSEGFGYGYTF. CDR3 coding DNA: TGTGCCATCAGGAGTGAGGGGTTTGGGTATGGCTACACCTTC.

V and J are TRBV30 and TRBJ1-1, with 7 bases that match TRBD1. The germline CDR1 and CDR2 sequences are GTSNPN and SVGIG (reference sequence). The CDR3 consists of 12 residues. The ends lost 3 bases at V and 7 bases at J; junction bases unmatched: 5. This chain's CDR3 is CAWSQGTVEAFF. DNA for the CDR3: TGTGCCTGGAGCCAAGGGACAGTTGAAGCTTTCTTT.

The chain recombines TRBV7-9 with TRBJ1-1; perhaps TRBD1 as D (6 bases). Trimming took off 4 bases at V and 1 base at J, with 13 bases between the two ends. Germline assignment: CDR1 SEHNR and CDR2 FQNEAQ (reference sequence). This CDR3 is built from 15 residues. CDR3 in amino acids: CASSSDPRGNTEAFF. CDR3 bases: TGTGCCAGCAGCTCCGACCCCAGGGGGAACACTGAAGCTTTCTTT. The full variable domain, in which reference TRBV7-9 and TRBJ1-1 provide the parts outside the CDR3, is DTGVSQNPRHKITKRGQNVTFRCDPISEHNRLYWYRQTLGQGPEFLTYFQNEAQLEKSRLLSDRFSAERPKGSFSTLEIQRTEQGDSAMYLCASSSDPRGNTEAFFGQGTRLTVV.

This chain links TRBV18 with TRBJ2-5, with D perhaps matching TRBD2 (5 bases). Trimming shortened V by 8 bases and J by 2 bases, and 9 bases separated the two germline ends. Germline assignment: CDR1 KGHSH and CDR2 LQKENI. The CDR3 consists of 12 residues. The CDR3 DNA reads as TGTGCCAGCGGCGGGCAGCAAGAGACCCAGTACTTC. It yields the protein CASGGQQETQYF.

This chain uses TRBV27 with TRBJ2-2, with 7 bases fitting TRBD1. This CDR3 is 16 amino acids long. The ends lost 3 bases at V and 1 base at J; junction bases unmatched: 5. CDR1 and CDR2 from the germline V gene are MNHEY and SMNVEV (reference sequence). CDR3 in amino acids: CASSFYGTENTGELFF. The CDR3 nucleotides are TGTGCCAGCAGTTTCTACGGGACAGAGAACACCGGGGAGCTGTTTTTT.

The gene calls are TRBV27 and TRBJ1-6; D not certain. The germline CDR1 and CDR2 sequences are MNHEY and SMNVEV (reference sequence). V shed 3 bases and J shed 7 bases, with 10 bases lying between them. The CDR3 has 14 residues. This chain's CDR3 is CASSLEGRNSPLHF. The CDR3 DNA reads TGTGCCAGCAGTTTGGAGGGTAGGAATTCACCCCTCCACTTT.

A remark on this clone: At the DNA level, this CDR3 is encoded by other sequences in the same sample as well. CDR3 bases: TGTGCCAGCAGCTTGCGGGGAAGCACAGATACGCAGTATTTT. Translated, it gives CASSLRGSTDTQYF. The rearrangement uses TRBV13 and TRBJ2-3, with D tentatively TRBD2 (6 bases). The CDR3 has 14 amino acids. Trimming removed 3 bases at V and 0 bases at J, with 7 bases between. CDR1 is PRHDT and CDR2 is FYEKMQ in the germline V gene (reference sequence).

This chain links TRBV5-6 with TRBJ2-1; 7 bases align to TRBD1. The CDR3 consists of 15 residues. J lost 8 bases, V lost 4 bases, and 12 bases had no gene match. The V gene's germline CDR1 is SGHDT and CDR2 YYEEEE. The CDR3 sequence is CASSSLGQNEDEQFF. The CDR3 DNA is TGTGCCAGCAGCAGCCTGGGACAGAATGAGGATGAGCAGTTCTTC.

CDR3 DNA: TGTGCCAGCAGTGCCCGGGACAGGGGGCTGACTAATGAAAAACTGTTTTTT. Its translation is CASSARDRGLTNEKLFF. The chain employs TRBV25-1 and TRBJ1-4; 12 bases line up with TRBD1. V dropped 4 bases and J dropped 2; count of bases not matched to a gene: 5. The CDR3 is 17 amino acids. CDR1 is MGHDK, CDR2 SYGVNS, per germline.

The genes are TRBV11-2 and TRBJ1-2; possibly TRBD1 for D (5 bases). With 8 bases removed from V and 4 bases from J, the gap between germline ends came to 11 bases. This CDR3 is 12 amino acids long. Germline V gene lookup returns CDR1 SGHAT and CDR2 FQNNGV. The CDR3 spells CASHLGGYGYTF. Written as DNA, the CDR3 is TGTGCCAGCCATTTGGGGGGCTATGGCTACACCTTC.

DNA of the CDR3: TGTGCCAGTAGTATTACTACGGTGGGCCAAAACATTCAGTACTTC. It yields the protein CASSITTVGQNIQYF. The genes are TRBV19 and TRBJ2-4; no firm D call. The germline CDR1 and CDR2 sequences are LNHDA and SQIVND (reference sequence). The CDR3 sequence is 15 residues long. V lost 3 bases to trimming and J lost 5 bases, with 14 bases between them.

The chain joins TRBV7-9 to TRBJ1-2; 11 bases line up with TRBD1. The CDR3 has 18 amino acids. Unmatched junction bases numbered 11, after V lost 2 bases and J lost 3 bases. Germline CDR1 SEHNR, CDR2 FQNEAQ (reference sequence). CDR3 protein: CASSLLGQGARGHYGYTF. CDR3 bases: TGTGCCAGCAGCTTACTAGGACAGGGGGCGCGGGGGCACTATGGCTACACCTTC.